The rows below give T cell receptor beta chains drawn from one sample of a study of T cell responses to AZD1222 COVID-19 vaccine. Generated by immunoSEQ multiplex PCR, the TCRdb table keeps only in-frame clones and is missing some. The repertoire holds approximately 77,000 clones, about 92% seen once, with roughly 6.4% in the top ten. The input for sequencing was peripheral blood, taken on day 0 of MenACWY control vaccination. These TCRs come from an adult in good health. Each CDR3 is given with its conserved first and last residue.

CASTRDGNTEAFF	TRBV12-3/TRBV12-4	TRBJ1-1
CASGVATGANVLTF	TRBV11-1	TRBJ2-6
CASSGSGGVWTDTQYF	TRBV2	TRBJ2-3
CAWSTSGANVLTF	TRBV30	TRBJ2-6
CASSESLPDTQYF	TRBV6-1	TRBJ2-3
CASTGNGNTIYF	TRBV6-5	TRBJ1-3
CASLPRGETQYF	TRBV2	TRBJ2-5
CASSVTGTSGSNEQFF	TRBV6-4	TRBJ2-1
CASSEDYTPLHF	TRBV5-5	TRBJ1-6
CAISRDSSASEAFF	TRBV10-3	TRBJ1-1
CASRRTSDLGETQYF	TRBV11-2	TRBJ2-5
CASSLGYVGVKTYYGNEQFF	TRBV7-3	TRBJ2-1
CASSSPNWQVGYGYTF	TRBV7-9	TRBJ1-2
CASSQRQGAGNSPLHF	TRBV11-1	TRBJ1-6
CASSYGGEVHYEQYF	TRBV6-2/TRBV6-3	TRBJ2-7
CASSSQGDGYTF	TRBV18	TRBJ1-2
CASMGRGYGYTF	TRBV19	TRBJ1-2
CAIRGGVNTEAFF	TRBV10-3	TRBJ1-1
CAWSVQGNNYGYTF	TRBV30	TRBJ1-2
CASVAGGVYNEQFF	TRBV19	TRBJ2-1
CASSRTSGGGDTQYF	TRBV7-2	TRBJ2-3
CASSALSGAEAFF	TRBV6-4	TRBJ1-1
CASGSSGGYGYTF	TRBV12-5	TRBJ1-2
CSVDLAYKVNTEAFF	TRBV29-1	TRBJ1-1
CASSVQGTGVYEQYF	TRBV9	TRBJ2-7
CAIKGQGNNSPLHF	TRBV10-3	TRBJ1-6
CASSEAALTSYSPLHF	TRBV2	TRBJ1-6
CASSLGPGAPLQETQYF	TRBV7-2	TRBJ2-5
CASSGTANQPQHF	TRBV28	TRBJ1-5
CASSLFGVTSGLQETQYF	TRBV11-2	TRBJ2-5
CASSPDSLHNEQFF	TRBV6-2/TRBV6-3	TRBJ2-1
CASSEVGGPSGDTQYF	TRBV6-1	TRBJ2-3
CASSLYRDRGFGSEQYF	TRBV28	TRBJ2-7
CASSWGDSQETQYF	TRBV10-2	TRBJ2-5
CASRPGLVPYEQYF	TRBV27	TRBJ2-7
CASSTLRGTDLDSTDTQYF	TRBV6-4	TRBJ2-3
CASGLGQGASPLHF	TRBV28	TRBJ1-6
CASTQQGNTGELFF	TRBV7-9	TRBJ2-2
CASSPGTVDGYTF	TRBV14	TRBJ1-2
CASRRDRGLSSNQPQHF	TRBV28	TRBJ1-5
CASSVGGDTEAFF	TRBV9	TRBJ1-1
CASSLSSGGGEKLFF	TRBV7-9	TRBJ1-4
CASRGWEAPLHF	TRBV12-3/TRBV12-4	TRBJ1-6
CASSLRSDPAGTEAFF	TRBV7-9	TRBJ1-1
CASSYSLAADNEQFF	TRBV6-5	TRBJ2-1
CASSQPVSPLHF	TRBV7-9	TRBJ1-6
CASSLFALAANYGYTF	TRBV5-4	TRBJ1-2
CASRGQPGQYF	TRBV28	TRBJ2-7